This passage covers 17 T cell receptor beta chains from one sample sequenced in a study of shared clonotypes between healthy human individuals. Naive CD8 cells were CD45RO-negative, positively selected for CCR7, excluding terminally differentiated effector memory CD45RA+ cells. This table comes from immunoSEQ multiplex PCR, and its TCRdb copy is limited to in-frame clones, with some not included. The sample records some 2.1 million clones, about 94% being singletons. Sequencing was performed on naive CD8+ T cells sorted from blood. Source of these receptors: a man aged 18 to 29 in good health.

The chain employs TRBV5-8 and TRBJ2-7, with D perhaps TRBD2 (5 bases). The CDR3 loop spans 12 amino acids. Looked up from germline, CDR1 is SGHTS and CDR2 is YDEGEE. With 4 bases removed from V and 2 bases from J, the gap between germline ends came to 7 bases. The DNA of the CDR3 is TGTGCCAGCAGCGAGGGAACCTACGAGCAGTACTTC. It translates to CASSEGTYEQYF. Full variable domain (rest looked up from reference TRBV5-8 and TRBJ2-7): EAGVTQSPTHLIKTRGQQATLRCSPISGHTSVYWYQQALGLGLQFLLWYDEGEERNRGNFPPRFSGRQFPNYSSELNVNALELEDSALYLCASSEGTYEQYFGPGTRLTVT.

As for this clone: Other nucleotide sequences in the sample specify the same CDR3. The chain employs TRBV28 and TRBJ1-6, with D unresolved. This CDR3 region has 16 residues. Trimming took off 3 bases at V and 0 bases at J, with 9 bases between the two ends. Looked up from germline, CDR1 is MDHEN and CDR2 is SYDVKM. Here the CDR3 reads CASSLGSSSYNSPLHF. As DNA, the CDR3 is TGTGCCAGCAGTTTGGGGTCAAGCTCCTATAATTCACCCCTCCACTTT.

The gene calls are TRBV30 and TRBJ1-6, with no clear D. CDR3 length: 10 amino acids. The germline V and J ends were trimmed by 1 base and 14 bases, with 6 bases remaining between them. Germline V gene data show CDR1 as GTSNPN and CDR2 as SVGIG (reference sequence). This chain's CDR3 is CAWSGPTLHF. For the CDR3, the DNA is TGTGCCTGGAGTGGGCCCACCCTCCACTTT.

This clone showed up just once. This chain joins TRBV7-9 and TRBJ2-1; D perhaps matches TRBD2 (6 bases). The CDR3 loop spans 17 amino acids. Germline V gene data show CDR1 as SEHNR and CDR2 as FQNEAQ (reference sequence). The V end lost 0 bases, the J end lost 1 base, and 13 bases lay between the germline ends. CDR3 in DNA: TGTGCCAGCAGCTTAGCGGAGGGCGGGACGTCCTACAATGAGCAGTTCTTC. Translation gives CASSLAEGGTSYNEQFF.

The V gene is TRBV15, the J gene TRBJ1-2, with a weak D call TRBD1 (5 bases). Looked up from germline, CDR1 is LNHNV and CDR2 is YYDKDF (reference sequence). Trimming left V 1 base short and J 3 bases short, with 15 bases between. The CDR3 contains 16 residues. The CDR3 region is CATSRGTAKGDYGYTF. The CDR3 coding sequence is TGTGCCACCAGCAGAGGAACAGCAAAAGGGGACTATGGCTACACCTTC. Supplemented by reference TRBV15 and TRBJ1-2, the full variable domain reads DAMVIQNPRYQVTQFGKPVTLSCSQTLNHNVMYWYQQKSSQAPKLLFHYYDKDFNNEADTPDNFQSRRPNTSFCFLDIRSPGLGDTAMYLCATSRGTAKGDYGYTFGSGTRLTVV.

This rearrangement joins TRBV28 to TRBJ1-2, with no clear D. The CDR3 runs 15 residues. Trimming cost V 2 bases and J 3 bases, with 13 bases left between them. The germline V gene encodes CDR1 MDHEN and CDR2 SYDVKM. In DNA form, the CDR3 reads TGTGCCAGCAGTTTAGGGTCCGGCGGAGACTATGGCTACACCTTC. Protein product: CASSLGSGGDYGYTF.

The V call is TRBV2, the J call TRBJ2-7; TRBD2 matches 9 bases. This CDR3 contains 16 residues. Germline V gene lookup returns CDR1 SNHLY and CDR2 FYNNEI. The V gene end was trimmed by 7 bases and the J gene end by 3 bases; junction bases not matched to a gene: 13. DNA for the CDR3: TGTGCCAGCATAGCGGGGGCATCTCAATATCTCTACGAGCAGTACTTC. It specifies CASIAGASQYLYEQYF.

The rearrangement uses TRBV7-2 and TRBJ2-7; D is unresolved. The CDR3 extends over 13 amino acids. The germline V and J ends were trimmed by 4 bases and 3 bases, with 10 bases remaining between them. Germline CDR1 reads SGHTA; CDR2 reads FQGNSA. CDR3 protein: CASSSFSGYEQYF. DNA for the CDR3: TGTGCCAGCAGCTCGTTCTCTGGCTACGAGCAGTACTTC.

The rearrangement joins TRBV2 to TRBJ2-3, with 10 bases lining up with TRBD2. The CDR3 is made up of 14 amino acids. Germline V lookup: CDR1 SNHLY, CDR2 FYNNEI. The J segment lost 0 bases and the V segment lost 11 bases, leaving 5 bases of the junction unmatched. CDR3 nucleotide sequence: TGTGCCGCGGGGACTAGCGAAAGCACAGATACGCAGTATTTT. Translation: CAAGTSESTDTQYF.

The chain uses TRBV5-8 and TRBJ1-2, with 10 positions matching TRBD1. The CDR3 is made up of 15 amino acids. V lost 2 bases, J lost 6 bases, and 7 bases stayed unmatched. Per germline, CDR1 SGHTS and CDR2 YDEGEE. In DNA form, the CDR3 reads TGTGCCAGCAGCTTCTTTCGGACAGGGGGTGATGGCTACACCTTC. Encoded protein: CASSFFRTGGDGYTF. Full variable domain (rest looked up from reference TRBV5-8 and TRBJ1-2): EAGVTQSPTHLIKTRGQQATLRCSPISGHTSVYWYQQALGLGLQFLLWYDEGEERNRGNFPPRFSGRQFPNYSSELNVNALELEDSALYLCASSFFRTGGDGYTFGSGTRLTVV.

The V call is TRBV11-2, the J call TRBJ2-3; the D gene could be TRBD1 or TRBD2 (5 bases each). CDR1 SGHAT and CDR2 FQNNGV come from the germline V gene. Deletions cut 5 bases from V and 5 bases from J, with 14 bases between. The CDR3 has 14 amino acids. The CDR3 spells CASSRGVRLDTQYF. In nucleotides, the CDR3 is TGTGCCAGCAGCCGAGGGGTGCGTTTAGATACGCAGTATTTT.

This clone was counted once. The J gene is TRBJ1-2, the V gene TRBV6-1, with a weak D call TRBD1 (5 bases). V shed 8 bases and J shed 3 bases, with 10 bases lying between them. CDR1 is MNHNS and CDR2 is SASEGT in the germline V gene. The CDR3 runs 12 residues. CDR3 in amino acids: CASEGADYGYTF. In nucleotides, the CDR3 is TGTGCCAGCGAAGGGGCTGACTATGGCTACACCTTC.

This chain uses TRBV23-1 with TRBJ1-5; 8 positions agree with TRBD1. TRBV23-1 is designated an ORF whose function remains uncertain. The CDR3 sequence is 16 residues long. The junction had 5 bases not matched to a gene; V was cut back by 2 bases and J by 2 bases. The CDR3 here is CASSQLLQGGNQPQHF. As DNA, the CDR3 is TGCGCCAGCAGTCAACTCCTACAGGGGGGCAATCAGCCCCAGCATTTT.

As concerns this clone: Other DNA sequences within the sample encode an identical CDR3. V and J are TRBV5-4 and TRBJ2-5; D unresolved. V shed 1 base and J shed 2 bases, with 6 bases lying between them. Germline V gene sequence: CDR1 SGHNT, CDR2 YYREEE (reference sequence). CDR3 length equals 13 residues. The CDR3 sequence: CASSLSVQETQYF. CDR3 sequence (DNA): TGTGCCAGCAGCTTGAGTGTGCAAGAGACCCAGTACTTC.

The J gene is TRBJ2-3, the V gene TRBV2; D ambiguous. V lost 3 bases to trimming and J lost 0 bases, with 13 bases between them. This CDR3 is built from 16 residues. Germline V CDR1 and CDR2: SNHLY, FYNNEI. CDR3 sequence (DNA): TGTGCCAGCAGTGATGGGATCCTGGACAGCACAGATACGCAGTATTTT. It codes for CASSDGILDSTDTQYF. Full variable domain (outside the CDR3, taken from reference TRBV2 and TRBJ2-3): EPEVTQTPSHQVTQMGQEVILRCVPISNHLYFYWYRQILGQKVEFLVSFYNNEISEKSEIFDDQFSVERPDGSNFTLKIRSTKLEDSAMYFCASSDGILDSTDTQYFGPGTRLTVL.

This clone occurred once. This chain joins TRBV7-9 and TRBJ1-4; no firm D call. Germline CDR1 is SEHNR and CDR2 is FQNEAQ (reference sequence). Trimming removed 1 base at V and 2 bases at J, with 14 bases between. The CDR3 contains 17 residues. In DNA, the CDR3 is TGTGCCAGCAGCTTAGAAGTAGCCTGGGGTACTAATGAAAAACTGTTTTTT. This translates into CASSLEVAWGTNEKLFF.

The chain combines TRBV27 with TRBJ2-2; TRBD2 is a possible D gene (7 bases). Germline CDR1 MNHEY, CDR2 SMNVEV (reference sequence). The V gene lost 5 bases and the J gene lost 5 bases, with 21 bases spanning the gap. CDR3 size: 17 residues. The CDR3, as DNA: TGTGCCAGCAGTCCCCTACGGGCAGGGGAGGGGACCGGGGAGCTGTTTTTT. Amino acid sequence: CASSPLRAGEGTGELFF.